The present T cell receptor (beta chain) was sequenced within a study of early T cells in non-severe SARS-CoV-2 infection. Study information: The chains were unpaired, and the sequenced material was bulk RNA from unsorted whole blood.

General study findings and limits: VDJdb matches were skewed toward anti-spike CD8 T cell responses.

The CDR3 totals 14 residues. Deletions cut 3 bases from V and 4 bases from J, with 9 bases between. Germline V gene data show CDR1 as SGHTA and CDR2 as FQGTGA. This clonotype was seen ten or more times. What it binds is unknown. Researchers attached unique molecular identifiers to individual cDNA molecules. Using its own MiXCR run on the 5' RACE reads, TCRdb lists one record per CDR3 protein. The table includes tens of thousands of distinct CDR3 sequences, roughly an eighth detected once. The receptor comes from an adult who was a healthcare worker with PCR-confirmed SARS-CoV-2 infection or an uninfected control (not recorded which). The J gene is TRBJ2-2, the V gene TRBV7-3; D is possibly TRBD2 (6 bases). Specimen: whole blood. The CDR3 is CASSLGGGTGELFF. In nucleotides, the CDR3 is TGTGCCAGCAGCTTGGGGGGTGGCACCGGGGAGCTGTTTTTT.